A single sample gave rise to the 20 T cell receptor beta chains below, sequenced in a study of blood T cells in healthy people across ages. A second PCR of 7 to 11 cycles used a sample-barcoded 5' primer and a J-beta primer mix. TCRdb fed the 5' RACE reads into MiXCR, producing one record per CDR3 protein. The data hold about a million distinct CDR3 sequences, with roughly half observed a single time. Specimen: blood. Source of these receptors: a woman aged 60-75 years in good health.

This clonotype came up a few times. The chain is built from TRBV20-1 and TRBJ2-5, with D possibly TRBD2 on 6 matching bases. The CDR3 has 14 residues. V lost 7 bases and J 1 base, leaving 16 bases between the germline ends. CDR1 DFQATT and CDR2 SNEGSKA come from the germline V gene (reference sequence). The CDR3 region is CSVRLAPIQETQYF. The DNA of the CDR3 is TGCAGTGTCCGTCTAGCGCCCATCCAAGAGACCCAGTACTTC.

This clonotype was recorded a few times. This chain links TRBV3-1 with TRBJ1-6; D is perhaps TRBD1 (5 bases). From germline, CDR1 is LGHDT and CDR2 YNNKEL (reference sequence). The CDR3 is made up of 16 amino acids. V lost 1 base and J lost 6, with 13 bases in between. The CDR3 region has the DNA TGTGCCAGCAGCCAAGGAGGGGTCGGCCGTAATTCACCCCTCCACTTT. Translated, it gives CASSQGGVGRNSPLHF.

The V gene is TRBV7-2, the J gene TRBJ2-1, with D maybe TRBD2 (5 bases). The CDR3 has 13 residues. V gave up 4 bases and J gave up 15 bases, with 19 bases separating them. Germline CDR1 SGHTA, CDR2 FQGNSA. The CDR3 DNA reads as TGTGCCAGCAGCTCAGTGAAGGCTAGGACTGGGTTCTTC. The encoded protein is CASSSVKARTGFF.

This clonotype showed up just once. The V call is TRBV5-5, the J call TRBJ1-6; 7 bases line up with TRBD1. The CDR3 sequence is 13 residues long. CDR1 and CDR2 from the germline V gene are SGHKS and YYEKEE (reference sequence). V shed 7 bases, J shed 10 bases, and the junction held 8 bases outside the gene matches. The CDR3 sequence is CASFTGVYSPLHF. The CDR3 nucleotides read TGTGCCAGCTTTACAGGGGTTTACTCACCCCTCCACTTT.

The chain employs TRBV5-1 and TRBJ2-7, with D maybe TRBD1 (7 bases). Germline V lookup: CDR1 SGHRS, CDR2 YFSETQ. The CDR3 has 15 residues. Trimming removed 4 bases from V and 0 bases from J, with 14 bases in between. In DNA form, the CDR3 reads TGCGCCAGCAGCCGAACAGGGGACTCCTCCTACGAGCAGTACTTC. Translated: CASSRTGDSSYEQYF.

This clonotype came up a few times. The chain couples TRBV7-6 to TRBJ2-6; TRBD1 is a possible D gene (6 bases). The length of the CDR3 is 17 residues. V gave up 5 bases and J gave up 4 bases, with 18 bases separating them. Germline V gene lookup returns CDR1 SGHVS and CDR2 FNYEAQ. The CDR3 bases are TGTGCCAGCAGCACACAACACAGGGTTACGGGGGCCAACGTCCTGACTTTC. Translated: CASSTQHRVTGANVLTF.

The V gene is TRBV27, the J gene TRBJ2-7, with 10 nucleotides matching TRBD2. This CDR3 comprises 15 residues. V shed 10 bases, J shed 2 bases, and the junction held 11 bases outside the gene matches. Germline V gives CDR1 MNHEY, CDR2 SMNVEV (reference sequence). The CDR3: CATGRIAGGTYEQYF. In nucleotides, the CDR3 is TGTGCCACGGGGAGGATAGCGGGAGGTACCTACGAGCAGTACTTC.

This clonotype has a handful of counts. The chain uses TRBV29-1 and TRBJ2-7, with D tentatively TRBD1 or TRBD2 (6 bases each). Germline values: CDR1 SQVTM, CDR2 ANQGSEA. This CDR3 is built from 14 residues. Trimming left V 1 base short and J 2 bases short, with 12 bases between. Written as DNA, the CDR3 is TGCAGCGTTGAAGTAGGGGGGACTGCCTACGAGCAGTACTTC. Its translation: CSVEVGGTAYEQYF.

The chain combines TRBV20-1 with TRBJ2-3; D is unresolved. The CDR3 length is 10 residues. The germline V gene has CDR1 DFQATT and CDR2 SNEGSKA (reference sequence). V lost 2 bases and J lost 6, with 3 bases in between. CDR3 sequence reads: CSARPDTQYF. DNA for the CDR3: TGCAGTGCTAGACCGGATACGCAGTATTTT.

The chain links TRBV6-5 to TRBJ2-3; D is uncertain. This CDR3 is built from 14 residues. Germline V gene lookup returns CDR1 MNHEY and CDR2 SVGAGI. Trimming left V 0 bases short and J 8 bases short, with 12 bases between. CDR3 nucleotides: TGTGCCAGCAGTTACTCTGAAGGCCAAAGTACGCAGTATTTT. As protein: CASSYSEGQSTQYF.

The rearrangement joins TRBV20-1 to TRBJ2-7, with 7 bases lining up with TRBD1. CDR1 is DFQATT, CDR2 SNEGSKA, per germline (reference sequence). CDR3 size: 13 residues. V shed 2 bases and J 3 bases; nucleotides not matched to a gene: 4. The CDR3 reads CSARPTGIYEQYF. In DNA form, the CDR3 reads TGCAGTGCTAGACCGACAGGGATCTACGAGCAGTACTTC.

The chain carries TRBV29-1 and TRBJ2-1, with a possible D match to TRBD1 (5 bases). This CDR3 region has 15 residues. The germline CDR1 and CDR2 sequences are SQVTM and ANQGSEA. Trimming cost V 5 bases and J 0 bases, with 14 bases left between them. CDR3 in amino acids: CSVQGGWSSYNEQFF. The CDR3 region has the DNA TGCAGCGTTCAGGGCGGCTGGAGCTCCTACAATGAGCAGTTCTTC.

The chain carries TRBV15 and TRBJ2-1, with unresolved D. V lost 0 bases and J 3 bases, leaving 12 bases between the germline ends. Germline values: CDR1 LNHNV, CDR2 YYDKDF (reference sequence). This CDR3 is 16 amino acids long. The CDR3 is CATSREAVAIYNEQFF. The CDR3 DNA reads TGTGCCACCAGCAGAGAGGCGGTGGCCATCTACAATGAGCAGTTCTTC.

The table lists this clonotype with a few counts. The rearrangement uses TRBV10-3 and TRBJ1-2; 9 bases are shared with TRBD1. Unmatched junction bases numbered 5, after V lost 6 bases and J lost 0 bases. The germline V gene has CDR1 ENHRY and CDR2 SYGVKD. The CDR3 extends over 15 amino acids. CDR3 bases: TGTGCCATCAGCTACCGGGACAGGGCTAACTATGGCTACACCTTC. It codes for CAISYRDRANYGYTF.

This clonotype was recorded at least ten times. V is TRBV7-2 and J is TRBJ2-1; weak D call: TRBD1 (6 bases). Trimming took 4 bases from V and 7 from J, leaving 8 bases between them. Germline V CDR1 and CDR2: SGHTA, FQGNSA. CDR3 length: 12 amino acids. The CDR3 nucleotides read TGTGCCAGCAGCTCACAGGGTAATGAGCAGTTCTTC. Its translation: CASSSQGNEQFF.

The table lists this clonotype with a few counts. This sequence joins TRBV29-1 and TRBJ1-5; 8 positions agree with TRBD1. Per the germline V gene, CDR1 is SQVTM and CDR2 is ANQGSEA. The CDR3 is 12 residues long. J lost 7 bases, V lost 4 bases, and 3 bases had no gene match. The CDR3 reads CSVGTGIQPQHF. The DNA of the CDR3 is TGCAGCGTTGGGACAGGGATCCAGCCCCAGCATTTT.

This clonotype has more than one count but fewer than ten. The chain combines TRBV7-9 with TRBJ2-2, with D possibly being TRBD1 or TRBD2 (5 bases each). Looked up from germline, CDR1 is SEHNR and CDR2 is FQNEAQ (reference sequence). Trimming removed 4 bases at V and 0 bases at J, with 15 bases between. The CDR3 consists of 17 residues. CDR3 bases: TGTGCCAGCAGCTCCCCGATCGGGGCTGCGAACACCGGGGAGCTGTTTTTT. Protein: CASSSPIGAANTGELFF.

The rearrangement uses TRBV10-3 and TRBJ2-5; D perhaps matches TRBD1 (5 bases). The end of the DNA is better explained by TRBJ2-7, so the J call may be wrong. CDR1 ENHRY and CDR2 SYGVKD come from the germline V gene. CDR3 size: 14 residues. The CDR3 DNA sequence: TGTGCCATCAGTGAAACGGCAGGGCACTACGAGCAGTACTTC. Translation: CAISETAGHYEQYF.

The genes are TRBV6-1 and TRBJ1-1; a possible D gene is TRBD1 (6 bases). Trimming cost V 4 bases and J 8 bases, with 11 bases left between them. CDR1 and CDR2 from the germline V gene are MNHNS and SASEGT. This CDR3 has 12 amino acids. CDR3 protein: CASSGQDYEAFF. CDR3 bases: TGTGCCAGCAGTGGACAGGACTACGAAGCTTTCTTT.

The chain couples TRBV2 to TRBJ2-7; D unresolved. V shed 4 bases and J shed 2 bases, with 15 bases lying between them. CDR3 length: 15 amino acids. The germline gives CDR1 SNHLY, CDR2 FYNNEI. CDR3 residues: CASSVTGGGTYEQYF. Written as DNA, the CDR3 is TGTGCCAGCAGTGTGACTGGCGGTGGCACCTACGAGCAGTACTTC. The complete variable domain, with remaining parts taken from reference TRBV2 and TRBJ2-7, reads EPEVTQTPSHQVTQMGQEVILRCVPISNHLYFYWYRQILGQKVEFLVSFYNNEISEKSEIFDDQFSVERPDGSNFTLKIRSTKLEDSAMYFCASSVTGGGTYEQYFGPGTRLTVT.